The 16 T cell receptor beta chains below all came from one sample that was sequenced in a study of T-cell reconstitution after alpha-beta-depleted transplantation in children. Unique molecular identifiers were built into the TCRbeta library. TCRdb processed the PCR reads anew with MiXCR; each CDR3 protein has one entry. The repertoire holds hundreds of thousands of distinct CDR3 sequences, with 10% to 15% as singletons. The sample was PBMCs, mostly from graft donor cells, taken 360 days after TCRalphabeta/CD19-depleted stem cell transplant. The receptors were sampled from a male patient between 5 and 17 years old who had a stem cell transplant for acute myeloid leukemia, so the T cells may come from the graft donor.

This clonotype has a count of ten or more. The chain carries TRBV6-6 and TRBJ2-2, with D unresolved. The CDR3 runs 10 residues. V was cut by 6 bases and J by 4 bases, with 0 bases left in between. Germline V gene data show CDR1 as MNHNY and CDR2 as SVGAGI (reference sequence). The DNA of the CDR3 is TGTGCCAGCAGCACCGGGGAGCTGTTTTTT. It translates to CASSTGELFF.

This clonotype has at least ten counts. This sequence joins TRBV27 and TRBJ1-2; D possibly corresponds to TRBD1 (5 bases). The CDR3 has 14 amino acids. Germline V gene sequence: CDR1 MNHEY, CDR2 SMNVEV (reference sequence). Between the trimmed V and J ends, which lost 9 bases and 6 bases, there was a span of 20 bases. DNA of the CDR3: TGTGCCAGTCGGGTGTCAACAGGTTCCGATGGCTACACCTTC. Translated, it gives CASRVSTGSDGYTF.

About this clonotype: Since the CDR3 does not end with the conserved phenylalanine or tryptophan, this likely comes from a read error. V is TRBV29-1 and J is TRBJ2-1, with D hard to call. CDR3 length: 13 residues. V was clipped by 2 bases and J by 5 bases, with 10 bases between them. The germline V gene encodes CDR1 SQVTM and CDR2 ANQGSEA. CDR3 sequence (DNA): TGCAGCGTTGAATCTCGGACCCACAATGAGCAGTTCTAC. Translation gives CSVESRTHNEQFY.

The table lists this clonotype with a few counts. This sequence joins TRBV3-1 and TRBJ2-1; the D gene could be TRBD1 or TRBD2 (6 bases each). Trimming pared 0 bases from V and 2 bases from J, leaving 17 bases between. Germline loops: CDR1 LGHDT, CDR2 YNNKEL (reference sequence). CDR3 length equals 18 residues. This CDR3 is CASSQEGGPNHPYNEQFF. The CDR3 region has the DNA TGTGCCAGCAGCCAAGAAGGGGGGCCTAATCACCCCTACAATGAGCAGTTCTTC.

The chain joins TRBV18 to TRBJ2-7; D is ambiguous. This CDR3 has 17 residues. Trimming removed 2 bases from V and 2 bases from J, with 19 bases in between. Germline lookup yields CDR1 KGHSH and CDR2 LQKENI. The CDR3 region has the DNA TGTGCCAGCTCACCAAGGGTTTTAGGCGGCGGAACCTACGAGCAGTACTTC. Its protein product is CASSPRVLGGGTYEQYF.

The chain's CDR3 is CSARGQGPSEAFF. CDR3 coding DNA: TGCAGTGCTAGGGGACAGGGACCCTCTGAAGCTTTCTTT. The V and J genes are TRBV20-1 and TRBJ1-1, with TRBD1 matching over 9 bases. The germline CDR1 and CDR2 sequences are DFQATT and SNEGSKA (reference sequence). Trimming took 3 bases from V and 6 from J; bases not matched to a gene: 5. CDR3 length: 13 amino acids.

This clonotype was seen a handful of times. CDR3 bases: TGCAGTGTTACCCGGGACTTTAACACCGGGGAGCTGTTTTTT. This sequence encodes CSVTRDFNTGELFF. The chain couples TRBV20-1 to TRBJ2-2; D is perhaps TRBD2 (6 bases). Germline-derived CDR1 and CDR2 are DFQATT and SNEGSKA (reference sequence). The CDR3 has 14 amino acids. Trimming stripped 7 bases from V and 2 bases from J, with 14 bases between.

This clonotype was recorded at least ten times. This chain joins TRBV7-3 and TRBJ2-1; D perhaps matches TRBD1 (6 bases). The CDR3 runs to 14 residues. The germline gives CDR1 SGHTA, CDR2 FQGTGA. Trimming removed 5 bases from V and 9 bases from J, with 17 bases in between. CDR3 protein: CASSDAAGASEQFF. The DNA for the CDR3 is TGTGCCAGCAGCGACGCGGCAGGGGCGAGTGAGCAGTTCTTC.

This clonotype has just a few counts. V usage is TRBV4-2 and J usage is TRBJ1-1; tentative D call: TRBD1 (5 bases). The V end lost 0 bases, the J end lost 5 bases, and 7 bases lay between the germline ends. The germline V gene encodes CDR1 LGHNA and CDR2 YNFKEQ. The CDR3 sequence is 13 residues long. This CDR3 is CASSQEGGTEAFF. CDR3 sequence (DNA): TGTGCCAGCAGCCAAGAGGGGGGGACTGAAGCTTTCTTT.

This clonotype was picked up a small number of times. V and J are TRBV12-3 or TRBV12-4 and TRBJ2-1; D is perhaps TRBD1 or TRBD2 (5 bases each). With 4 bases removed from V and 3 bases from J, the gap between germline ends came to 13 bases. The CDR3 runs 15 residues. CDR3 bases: TGTGCCAGCAGTTCCGAGGGGCCGGGCTACAATGAGCAGTTCTTC. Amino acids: CASSSEGPGYNEQFF.

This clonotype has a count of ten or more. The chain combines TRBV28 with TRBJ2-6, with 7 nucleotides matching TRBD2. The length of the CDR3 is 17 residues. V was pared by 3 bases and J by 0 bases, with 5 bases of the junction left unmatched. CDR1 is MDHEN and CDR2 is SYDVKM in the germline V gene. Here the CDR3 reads CASSLLLAYSGANVLTF. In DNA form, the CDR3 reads TGTGCCAGCAGTTTGTTACTAGCGTACTCTGGGGCCAACGTCCTGACTTTC.

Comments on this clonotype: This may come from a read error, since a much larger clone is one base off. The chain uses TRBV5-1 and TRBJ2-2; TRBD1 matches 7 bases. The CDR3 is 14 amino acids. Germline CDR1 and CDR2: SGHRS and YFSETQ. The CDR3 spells CSSSLHRGNGELFF. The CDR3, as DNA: TGCTCCAGCAGCTTGCACAGGGGAAACGGGGAGCTGTTTTTT.

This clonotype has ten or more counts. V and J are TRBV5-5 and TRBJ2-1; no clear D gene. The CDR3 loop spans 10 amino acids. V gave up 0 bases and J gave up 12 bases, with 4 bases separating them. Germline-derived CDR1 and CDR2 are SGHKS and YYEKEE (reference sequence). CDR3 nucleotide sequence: TGTGCCAGCAGCTTGGGCGTGCAGTTCTTC. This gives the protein CASSLGVQFF.

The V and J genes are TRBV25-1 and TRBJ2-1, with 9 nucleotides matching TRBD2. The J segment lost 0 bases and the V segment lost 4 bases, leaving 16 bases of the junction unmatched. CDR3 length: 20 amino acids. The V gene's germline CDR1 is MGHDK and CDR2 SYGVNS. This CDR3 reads CASSARSGRPKPSSYNEQFF. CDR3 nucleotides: TGTGCCAGCAGTGCCCGTAGCGGGAGACCCAAACCCAGCTCCTACAATGAGCAGTTCTTC.

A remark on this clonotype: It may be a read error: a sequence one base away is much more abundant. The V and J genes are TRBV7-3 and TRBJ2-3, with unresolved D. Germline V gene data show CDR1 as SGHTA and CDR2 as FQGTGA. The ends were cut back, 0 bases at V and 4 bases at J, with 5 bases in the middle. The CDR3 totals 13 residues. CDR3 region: CASSLTPADTQYF. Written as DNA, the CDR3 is TGTGCCAGCAGCTTAACCCCGGCAGATACGCAGTATTTT.

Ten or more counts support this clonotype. The CDR3: CASEKGPGELFF. The CDR3 region has the DNA TGTGCCAGCGAAAAGGGTCCCGGGGAGCTGTTTTTT. The chain employs TRBV12-3 or TRBV12-4 and TRBJ2-2, with no clear D. This CDR3 has 12 amino acids. V was trimmed by 8 bases and J by 6 bases, leaving 10 bases between them.